These T cell receptor beta chains were read from a single sample in a study of T cell responses to AZD1222 COVID-19 vaccine. Repertoires were generated with immunoSEQ multiplex PCR, while TCRdb's copy carries only in-frame clones and drops some. Seen here are some 90,000 clones, around nine tenths observed once, and the top ten hold around 5.2%. This sample comprised peripheral blood, obtained on day 0 of MenACWY control vaccination. The receptors stem from an adult in good health. CDR3s include the opening cysteine and the closing phenylalanine or tryptophan. The order of the fields is V gene, J gene, D gene, CDR3 protein. D genes are given only for firm matches.

TRBV1,TRBJ1-4,.,CTSSQDGGKGKLFF
TRBV19,TRBJ1-2,.,CASTRQADYFGYTF
TRBV28,TRBJ2-7,.,CAGDGGQSSYEQYF
TRBV7-2,TRBJ2-3,TRBD2,CASSLRRLAGAGDTQYF
TRBV6-5,TRBJ2-7,TRBD1,CASSSGQGGREQYF
TRBV2,TRBJ2-7,.,CASSLRAKYF
TRBV18,TRBJ1-5,TRBD1,CASSPAGTGDQPQHF
TRBV11-3,TRBJ1-1,TRBD1,CASSFGTGGINTEAFF
TRBV9,TRBJ2-1,.,CASSENRQAHEQFF
TRBV18,TRBJ2-7,TRBD1,CASSPPGTDYEQYF
TRBV6-2/TRBV6-3,TRBJ1-3,.,CASSYGDPISGNTIYF
TRBV27,TRBJ1-1,.,CASSSPGQINTEAFF
TRBV7-9,TRBJ2-3,.,CASSLGGSDTQYF
TRBV20-1,TRBJ1-4,.,CSARVTEKLFF
TRBV25-1,TRBJ2-2,TRBD2,CASSEWEGGSFAGELFF
TRBV5-1,TRBJ2-5,TRBD1,CASSNRDRGRETQYF
TRBV5-1,TRBJ1-2,.,CASSWEVGGPGYTF
TRBV7-9,TRBJ1-2,.,CASSPGSYGYTF
TRBV18,TRBJ1-3,TRBD1,CASSPAGTGSGNTIYF
TRBV5-1,TRBJ2-1,.,CASRAENNEQFF
TRBV5-6,TRBJ2-7,TRBD2,CASSFTSGYEQYF
TRBV28,TRBJ1-1,.,CASSSPPYGTEAFF
TRBV7-2,TRBJ2-1,TRBD1,CASSLAAGTGEYEQFF
TRBV9,TRBJ2-1,TRBD2,CASSASGTSGRAGVEQFF
TRBV5-6,TRBJ1-2,TRBD1,CASSARTGPQGYTF
TRBV6-5,TRBJ2-1,TRBD2,CASTETSGSYNEQFF
TRBV29-1,TRBJ2-1,.,CSEALNEGNEQFF
TRBV29-1,TRBJ1-2,.,CSVVEPYGYTF
TRBV12-3/TRBV12-4,TRBJ1-2,.,CATDTGGNYGYTF
TRBV27,TRBJ1-2,.,CASGVPAYGYTF
TRBV28,TRBJ1-2,.,CASGRGGDGYTF
TRBV16,TRBJ2-5,.,CASSQPRAGDSNIKKTQYF
TRBV28,TRBJ1-6,TRBD1,CASSGQGNSPLHF
TRBV6-2/TRBV6-3,TRBJ2-3,.,CASSSQRPGSDTQYF
TRBV12-3/TRBV12-4,TRBJ1-1,TRBD1,CASSDRVNTEAFF
TRBV11-2,TRBJ2-5,.,CASRPGQYQETQYF
TRBV6-2/TRBV6-3,TRBJ2-5,.,CASSDRGLAQETQYF
TRBV15,TRBJ2-5,.,CATSNSRGPQETQYF
TRBV4-2,TRBJ1-6,.,CASSHDSGGLSPLHF
TRBV5-4,TRBJ2-1,TRBD2,CASSPLTSGNNEQFF
TRBV4-2,TRBJ2-7,.,CASSQAGGNNYEQYF
TRBV5-1,TRBJ2-5,TRBD1,CASSVGTGSGSVETQYF
TRBV7-2,TRBJ2-7,TRBD1,CASSARPGQSYEQYF
TRBV7-2,TRBJ2-1,.,CASSLKLSRGNEQFF
TRBV6-2/TRBV6-3,TRBJ2-3,.,CASSYSGPSTDTQYF
TRBV6-5,TRBJ1-2,.,CATLLGLSGYTF
TRBV24-1,TRBJ2-3,.,CATSDYEGSTDTQYF
TRBV12-3/TRBV12-4,TRBJ1-4,.,CASSLTSNEKLFF
TRBV28,TRBJ1-6,.,CASGGGNSPLHF
TRBV27,TRBJ2-5,TRBD2,CASSLLAGAETQYF
TRBV18,TRBJ2-1,.,CASSATLDSYNEQFF
TRBV3-1/TRBV3-2,TRBJ1-3,.,CASSSRGGRGNTIYF
TRBV3-1/TRBV3-2,TRBJ1-1,.,CASSTYINTEAFF
TRBV2,TRBJ2-3,.,CASKRNLGDTQYF
TRBV28,TRBJ1-4,TRBD1,CASNRGGNEKLFF